The 14 T cell receptor beta chains in this list originate from one sample, sequenced in a study of shared clonotypes between healthy human individuals. This table comes from immunoSEQ multiplex PCR, and its TCRdb copy is limited to in-frame clones, with some not included. The sample yields 1.5 million to 2.5 million clones, about 95% seen once. It was CD45RO-negative cells, positively selected for CCR7, that made up naive CD8 cells, with terminally differentiated effector memory CD45RA+ cells excluded. The sequenced material came from naive CD8+ T cells sorted from blood. Receptors originate from a man aged 18 to 30 in good health.

The V and J genes are TRBV9 and TRBJ2-7; 8 positions match TRBD1. The CDR3 runs 14 residues. The V and J ends lost 4 bases and 4 bases, in that order; junction bases with no gene match: 7. Germline CDR1 and CDR2: SGDLS and YYNGEE. CDR3 loop: CASSPRGDRYEQYF. CDR3 bases: TGTGCCAGCAGCCCGAGGGGGGACAGGTACGAGCAGTACTTC.

This chain uses TRBV9 with TRBJ1-3, with no clear D. The CDR3 totals 15 residues. The V end was cut by 0 bases, the J end by 2 bases, with 9 bases between. Looked up from germline, CDR1 is SGDLS and CDR2 is YYNGEE. The CDR3 loop reads CASSVDDGAGNTIYF. Written as DNA, the CDR3 is TGTGCCAGCAGCGTAGATGACGGGGCTGGAAACACCATATATTTT.

The chain couples TRBV5-6 to TRBJ1-2, with TRBD1 matching 7 bases. The germline V gene has CDR1 SGHDT and CDR2 YYEEEE. With V trimmed by 2 bases and J by 3 bases, 13 bases remained unmatched. The CDR3 covers 17 residues. CDR3 loop: CASSFESRQTGDYGYTF. The CDR3 bases are TGTGCCAGCAGCTTTGAATCTAGACAAACAGGGGACTATGGCTACACCTTC.

The chain employs TRBV5-1 and TRBJ2-7, with D possibly being TRBD1 (6 bases). V dropped 4 bases and J dropped 2 bases, with 10 bases sitting between them. The CDR3 runs 13 residues. The germline V gene has CDR1 SGHRS and CDR2 YFSETQ. CDR3 amino acids: CASSEGQTYEQYF. Here the CDR3 DNA reads TGCGCCAGCAGCGAAGGACAGACCTACGAGCAGTACTTC.

This clone has a single count. This chain links TRBV7-8 with TRBJ1-2, with 7 positions matching TRBD1. After removal of 5 bases from V and 4 bases from J, the junction contained 7 bases not matched to a gene. The germline V gene encodes CDR1 SGHVS and CDR2 FQNEAQ. The CDR3 totals 14 residues. The CDR3: CASSPRQGLYGYTF. CDR3 sequence (DNA): TGTGCCAGCAGCCCTAGACAGGGACTCTATGGCTACACCTTC.

This clone is a singleton in its sample. The rearrangement links TRBV6-1 to TRBJ1-5; D uncertain. The CDR3 extends over 16 amino acids. Trimming left V 1 base short and J 1 base short, with 11 bases between. Per germline, CDR1 MNHNS and CDR2 SASEGT. CDR3 sequence reads: CASSEVGSASNQPQHF. For the CDR3, the DNA is TGTGCCAGCAGTGAAGTTGGTTCGGCGAGCAATCAGCCCCAGCATTTT.

V gene TRBV10-2 combines with J gene TRBJ2-1; TRBD2 is a possible D gene (6 bases). The germline V and J ends were trimmed by 7 bases and 4 bases, with 11 bases remaining between them. The germline gives CDR1 WSHSY, CDR2 SAAADI. CDR3 size: 13 residues. The CDR3 region is CASMRREYNEQFF. The DNA of the CDR3 is TGCGCCAGCATGAGGCGGGAATACAATGAGCAGTTCTTC.

This clone was found once. The chain recombines TRBV2 with TRBJ2-7, with 11 bases identical to TRBD2. This CDR3 has 17 residues. The junction had 7 bases not matched to a gene; V was cut back by 1 base and J by 2 bases. In germline, CDR1 is SNHLY, CDR2 FYNNEI. The CDR3 here is CASSEGFGLAGAYEQYF. The DNA of the CDR3 is TGTGCCAGCAGTGAAGGTTTTGGACTAGCGGGCGCCTACGAGCAGTACTTC.

The chain combines TRBV4-1 with TRBJ2-5, with 7 bases that match TRBD1. V dropped 0 bases and J dropped 1; count of bases not matched to a gene: 5. In germline, CDR1 is MGHRA, CDR2 YSYEKL. The CDR3 covers 16 residues. In DNA form, the CDR3 reads TGCGCCAGCAGCCAAGATAAGGGACAGCGCCAAGAGACCCAGTACTTC. It encodes CASSQDKGQRQETQYF.

This rearrangement joins TRBV6-6 to TRBJ1-4; D may be TRBD1 (5 bases). This CDR3 contains 15 residues. The germline V gene encodes CDR1 MNHNY and CDR2 SVGAGI (reference sequence). V lost 2 bases and J lost 8, with 15 bases in between. This CDR3 reads CASSYVRGRGEKLFF. The CDR3, as DNA: TGTGCCAGCAGTTACGTACGCGGGCGGGGGGAAAAACTGTTTTTT.

This chain connects TRBV19 to TRBJ2-7; D is undetermined. The CDR3 contains 15 residues. V was shortened by 0 bases and J by 3 bases, with 12 bases between the two germline ends. Germline V gene data show CDR1 as LNHDA and CDR2 as SQIVND (reference sequence). The CDR3 here is CASSIDRSPYYEQYF. In nucleotides, the CDR3 is TGTGCCAGTAGTATAGATCGGTCCCCCTACTACGAGCAGTACTTC. The variable domain in full, completed from reference TRBV19 and TRBJ2-7, reads DGGITQSPKYLFRKEGQNVTLSCEQNLNHDAMYWYRQDPGQGLRLIYYSQIVNDFQKGDIAEGYSVSREKKESFPLTVTSAQKNPTAFYLCASSIDRSPYYEQYFGPGTRLTVT.

CDR3 loop: CASSQSGEKLFF. The CDR3 bases are TGCGCCAGCAGTCAATCAGGAGAAAAACTGTTTTTT. The chain couples TRBV23-1 to TRBJ1-4; no reliable D call. TRBV23-1 is an open reading frame whose function is uncertain. V dropped 0 bases and J dropped 8 bases, with 4 bases sitting between them. The CDR3 is made up of 12 amino acids.

In regard to this clone: The same CDR3 is also encoded by other DNA sequences in this sample. The V call is TRBV4-1, the J call TRBJ1-2; unclear D gene. Trimming stripped 0 bases from V and 2 bases from J, with 10 bases between. The CDR3 extends over 15 amino acids. Germline CDR1 is MGHRA and CDR2 is YSYEKL. The CDR3 here is CASSQDPVINYGYTF. DNA for the CDR3: TGCGCCAGCAGCCAAGATCCTGTGATAAACTATGGCTACACCTTC.

The chain couples TRBV10-3 to TRBJ2-3, with 9 bases lining up with TRBD2. The length of the CDR3 is 14 residues. V shed 7 bases and J 6 bases; nucleotides not matched to a gene: 8. Germline CDR1 and CDR2: ENHRY and SYGVKD. The CDR3 here is CAINTGLARDTQYF. Written as DNA, the CDR3 is TGTGCCATCAATACGGGACTAGCAAGGGATACGCAGTATTTT.